The clone carrying this T cell receptor (beta chain) was counted many times. The CDR3 has 15 amino acids. CDR1 DFQATT and CDR2 SNEGSKA come from the germline V gene (reference sequence). V dropped 5 bases and J dropped 4; count of bases not matched to a gene: 6. This sample is drawn from a study of T cells in Graves' hyperthyroidism and ophthalmopathy. TCR beta CDR3 region amplification was performed from RNA transcripts. A set of HTBI primers served as the primers for a first-round RT-PCR of the TCR CDR3. In TCRdb, the multiplex PCR reads were re-called with MiXCR into one record per CDR3 protein. The table includes under 350,000 distinct CDR3 sequences, around 20% detected once.

This clonotype was obtained from a woman aged 50 to 60 with Graves' hyperthyroidism. V and J are TRBV20-1 and TRBJ2-3, with 13 bases identical to TRBD2. The sequenced sample consisted of blood. Here the CDR3 DNA reads TGCAGTGCTCACGAAACTAGCGGGGGGGCAGATACGCAGTATTTT. Protein sequence: CSAHETSGGADTQYF.